The rows below give T cell receptor beta chains drawn from one sample of a study of Ad26.COV2.S vaccination and SARS-CoV-2 variants. Sequencing was performed with immunoSEQ multiplex PCR; in TCRdb, only in-frame clones are kept and a portion is missing. In the table there are more than 300,000 clones, around four fifths of which are singletons. This sample comprised peripheral blood, obtained in a trial of Ad26.COV2.S vaccine versus placebo. These receptors were obtained from a person between 18 and 60 years old who received the Ad26.COV2.S COVID-19 vaccine or a placebo. The CDR3 runs from the conserved cysteine through the conserved F or W. The D gene is left open where the match is weak. Rows may omit the clone size; those that give it use once, few, many or a size class.

D: -; J: TRBJ1-1; V: TRBV2; length: 14; size: -; CDR3: CASRAQRRNTEAFF; DNA: TGTGCCAGCAGGGCACAACGTAGGAACACTGAAGCTTTCTTT
D: TRBD2; J: TRBJ2-3; V: TRBV18; length: 15; size: -; CDR3: CASSPTSGSTDTQYF; DNA: TGTGCCAGCTCCCCAACTAGCGGTTCTACAGATACGCAGTATTTT
D: -; J: TRBJ1-1; V: TRBV5-1; length: 15; size: few; CDR3: CASSLAGQMNTEAFF; DNA: TGCGCCAGCAGCTTGGCAGGACAGATGAACACTGAAGCTTTCTTT
D: TRBD1; J: TRBJ2-3; V: TRBV27; length: 16; size: -; CDR3: CASSFLLQGAADTQYF; DNA: TGTGCCAGCAGCTTTCTATTACAGGGGGCCGCAGATACGCAGTATTTT
D: TRBD1; J: TRBJ1-4; V: TRBV29-1; length: 13; size: once; CDR3: CSVIRGYGEKLFF; DNA: TGCAGCGTGATCAGGGGGTATGGTGAAAAACTGTTTTTT
D: -; J: TRBJ1-4; V: TRBV4-1; length: 14; size: -; CDR3: CASSQGVTNEKLFF; DNA: TGCGCCAGCAGCCAAGGGGTAACTAATGAAAAACTGTTTTTT
D: TRBD1; J: TRBJ1-1; V: TRBV27; length: 14; size: -; CDR3: CASSQQGQGTEAFF; DNA: TGTGCCAGCAGTCAACAGGGGCAGGGCACTGAAGCTTTCTTT
D: -; J: TRBJ1-1; V: TRBV25-1; length: 13; size: -; CDR3: CASTPQRGAEAFF; DNA: TGTGCCAGCACCCCACAGCGAGGGGCTGAAGCTTTCTTT
D: -; J: TRBJ1-5; V: TRBV19; length: 15; size: -; CDR3: CASTRDTQDGQPQHF; DNA: TGTGCCAGTACCCGGGACACCCAAGACGGTCAGCCCCAGCATTTT
D: -; J: TRBJ2-4; V: TRBV28; length: 14; size: -; CDR3: CASSLRGGAGIQYF; DNA: TGTGCCAGCAGTTTAAGGGGGGGGGCTGGCATTCAGTACTTC
D: -; J: TRBJ1-1; V: TRBV9; length: 14; size: -; CDR3: CASSVAGGWTEAFF; DNA: TGTGCCAGCAGCGTAGCGGGGGGCTGGACTGAAGCTTTCTTT